This TCR beta chain was identified in a study of cytomegalovirus exposure and HLA in healthy donors. The study, taken as a whole, reports: For most subjects, TCR beta sequences were reported to predict HLA-A and HLA-B alleles with accuracy. It was reported in a later analysis that an Asian-associated ancestry cluster showed fewer N-insertions than the roughly 670-donor mean. A later analysis linked a missense variant in DCLRE1C to the trimming of TCR beta V and J genes. Generally TCR sequences proved uncommon, though certain public TCRs appeared in numerous donors.

The CDR3 loop spans 14 amino acids. V was clipped by 0 bases and J by 8 bases, with 11 bases between them. Per the germline V gene, CDR1 is LNHNV and CDR2 is YYDKDF (reference sequence). Worth noting for this clone: Its antigen is not known.

PCR used 60 Vbeta primers and 13 Jbeta primers. Here immunoSEQ multiplex PCR was the method, and the copy in TCRdb shows in-frame clones only, minus some. The sample consists of some 130,000 clones, 70% to 80% of them appearing once. The sequence came from a man younger than 40 in good health and CMV-seronegative. The sequenced sample was PBMCs. The chain employs TRBV15 and TRBJ2-1; D is possibly TRBD1 (6 bases). CDR3 DNA sequence: TGTGCCACCAGCAGAGAGGGGGCTAGGGATGAGCAGTTCTTC. Its protein is CATSREGARDEQFF.